This T cell receptor beta chain was recorded in a study of T-cell memory formation after mild COVID-19. Study summary: TCR clusters were largely donor specific.

Sample barcodes and UMIs were carried by the TCR alpha and TCR beta cDNA libraries that 5'RACE generated with constant-segment primers. TCRdb fed the 5' RACE reads into MiXCR, producing one record per CDR3 protein. The table has about 400,000 distinct CDR3 sequences, under 25% seen once. A few counts support this clonotype. What it binds is not known. Regarding the study as a whole: Mainly in CM and EM were contracting CD4+ clones; CD8+ were in EMRA.

The CDR3 has 13 residues. Germline V gene lookup returns CDR1 DFQATT and CDR2 SNEGSKA (reference sequence). This receptor was taken from an adult woman who had mild COVID-19 (a few samples of this study predate the infection). Cell type and time point are not known. Sequenced: PBMCs or a T cell subset sorted from them (not recorded which). This chain links TRBV20-1 with TRBJ1-3; D is perhaps TRBD1 (5 bases). CDR3 loop: CSFRERAGNTIYF. The CDR3 DNA is TGCTCGTTCAGGGAGAGGGCTGGAAACACCATATATTTT.